The text below deals with one T cell receptor (beta chain). The data were taken from a study of blood T cell repertoires in COVID-19. Study-wide context: The cDNA or gDNA used as material had been derived from T cells, B-cell-depleted T cells, or PBMCs.

The germline V gene has CDR1 SGHTS and CDR2 YDEGEE. This CDR3 spans 17 amino acids. V lost 4 bases and J lost 0, with 18 bases in between. Profiled with immunoSEQ multiplex PCR; TCRdb holds only in-frame clones, not every one. Among about 120,000 clones listed, 85% were seen once. This sequence joins TRBV5-8 and TRBJ2-3, with TRBD1 as a possible D gene (5 bases). Specimen: peripheral blood. The clonotype was recovered from a man in his 60s with acute or convalescent COVID-19. CDR3 nucleotides: TGTGCCAGCAGCCCCAGGGTGGGGCGGAGAAGCACAGATACGCAGTATTTT. This sequence encodes CASSPRVGRRSTDTQYF. Full variable domain (missing parts from reference TRBV5-8 and TRBJ2-3): EAGVTQSPTHLIKTRGQQATLRCSPISGHTSVYWYQQALGLGLQFLLWYDEGEERNRGNFPPRFSGRQFPNYSSELNVNALELEDSALYLCASSPRVGRRSTDTQYFGPGTRLTVL.